The rows below give T cell receptor beta chains drawn from one sample of a study of T cell responses to AZD1222 COVID-19 vaccine. TCRdb's table, derived via immunoSEQ multiplex PCR, lists solely in-frame clones and lacks some. The sample has around 100,000 clones, more than 90% seen once; the top ten hold about 2.2%. The sequencing used peripheral blood, collected on day 0 of AZD1222 vaccination. The receptors come from an adult in good health. The CDR3 runs from the conserved cysteine through the conserved F or W. The order of the fields is J gene, V gene, CDR3 protein.

TRBJ1-1,TRBV9,CASSASGLDTEAFF
TRBJ1-2,TRBV6-5,CASSGTGGSNYGYTF
TRBJ2-3,TRBV7-9,CASSLGGLATDTQYF
TRBJ1-4,TRBV11-2,CASSRSEKLFF
TRBJ2-2,TRBV21-1,CASSKRGDTGELFF
TRBJ1-1,TRBV6-2/TRBV6-3,CASSYSMTQNTEAFF
TRBJ2-7,TRBV7-9,CASSASFYEQYF
TRBJ2-2,TRBV5-6,CASSLVDRHTGELFF
TRBJ2-3,TRBV10-3,CAISEDGNTQYF
TRBJ2-7,TRBV30,CAWRGITYEQYF
TRBJ2-7,TRBV14,CASSLPGTLYEQYF
TRBJ1-2,TRBV6-5,CASSKGAGGYTF
TRBJ1-1,TRBV5-1,CASSLSGGDFAEAFF
TRBJ1-2,TRBV28,CASTILGESGYTF
TRBJ2-7,TRBV6-5,CASTSGQTAEQYF
TRBJ2-1,TRBV10-3,CAIKTSRDYNEQFF
TRBJ2-1,TRBV5-5,CASSLLLGAGFNEQFF
TRBJ1-2,TRBV29-1,CSVARGYGYTF